This T cell receptor (beta chain) came from a study of cytomegalovirus exposure and HLA in healthy donors. Findings of the study overall: There were several of the most significant clusters that appeared linked to common viral pathogens in a later analysis.

CDR1 is MNHEY and CDR2 is SVGAGI in the germline V gene. The CDR3 has 15 amino acids. The V and J ends lost 2 bases and 8 bases, in that order; junction bases with no gene match: 7. The PCR had 60 Vbeta and 13 Jbeta primers. Here immunoSEQ multiplex PCR was the method, and the copy in TCRdb shows in-frame clones only, minus some. The sample lists approximately 160,000 clones; 80% to 90% were seen once. On this clone: The target antigen is unknown.

The clonotype was recovered from a woman between 18 and 29 years old in good health and CMV-seronegative. The sample consisted of PBMCs. This sequence joins TRBV6-5 and TRBJ2-1; 9 bases are a match to TRBD2. The CDR3 coding sequence is TGTGCCAGCAGTTACACTAGCGGGCTGTTAGATGAGCAGTTCTTC. Translating it yields CASSYTSGLLDEQFF.